Following are 12 T cell receptor beta chains from one sample sequenced in a study of metastatic and nonmetastatic thyroid tumors. None of the patients had undergone any treatment ahead of thyroid surgery. TCRdb recomputed clones from the PCR reads via MiXCR. Of approximately 19,000 clones in the sample, more than 30% were seen once. Input material: tumor tissue. These TCRs come from a female donor with papillary thyroid cancer or a benign thyroid nodule (not recorded which). Some clones in this sample may be carry-over from other donors' samples.

V and J are TRBV30 and TRBJ2-7; tentative D call: TRBD2 (5 bases). The CDR3 has 11 residues. V dropped 2 bases and J dropped 6 bases, with 8 bases sitting between them. Per germline, CDR1 GTSNPN and CDR2 SVGIG (reference sequence). In nucleotides, the CDR3 is TGTGCCTGGAGTCGAGAGGGCGAGCAGTACTTC. Its protein product is CAWSREGEQYF.

The chain uses TRBV27 and TRBJ2-7, with TRBD2 matching 7 bases. This CDR3 comprises 14 residues. J gave up 6 bases and V 4 bases, and 9 bases lay outside the gene matches. Germline CDR1 is MNHEY and CDR2 is SMNVEV (reference sequence). The CDR3 loop reads CASSCGGSGCEQYF. DNA for the CDR3: TGTGCCAGCAGTTGCGGCGGGAGTGGTTGCGAGCAGTACTTC.

The genes are TRBV19 and TRBJ2-2, with D perhaps TRBD1 or TRBD2 (6 bases each). The germline gives CDR1 LNHDA, CDR2 SQIVND (reference sequence). The V and J ends lost 11 bases and 4 bases respectively, with 14 bases between them. The CDR3 has 13 amino acids. The CDR3 here is CAGRTVGTGELFF. CDR3 nucleotides: TGTGCCGGGAGGACAGTAGGCACCGGGGAGCTGTTTTTT.

In nucleotides, the CDR3 is TGTGCCAGCGGGGACCCGGGATGGGCAGATACGCAGTATTTT. This encodes CASGDPGWADTQYF. This chain joins TRBV27 and TRBJ2-3; perhaps D is TRBD1 or TRBD2 (5 bases each). There are 14 residues in the CDR3. Trimming shortened V by 8 bases and J by 4 bases, and 16 bases separated the two germline ends. In germline, CDR1 is MNHEY, CDR2 SMNVEV (reference sequence).

This clone was recorded a few times. This CDR3 reads CASRQKSNTEAFF. CDR3 coding DNA: TGTGCCAGCAGGCAGAAGTCGAACACTGAAGCTTTCTTT. The chain recombines TRBV6-1 with TRBJ1-1; no reliable D call. V dropped 6 bases and J dropped 1 base, with 9 bases sitting between them. This CDR3 is 13 amino acids long. Germline assignment: CDR1 MNHNS and CDR2 SASEGT.

This sequence joins TRBV6-1 and TRBJ1-4; 7 bases align to TRBD1. J gave up 7 bases and V 2 bases, and 7 bases lay outside the gene matches. This CDR3 contains 15 residues. From germline, CDR1 is MNHNS and CDR2 SASEGT. The CDR3 is CASSELDRFGEKLFF. Here the CDR3 DNA reads TGTGCCAGCAGTGAATTGGACAGGTTCGGTGAAAAACTGTTTTTT.

The V and J genes are TRBV20-1 and TRBJ1-6, with 7 bases matching TRBD1. Per the germline V gene, CDR1 is DFQATT and CDR2 is SNEGSKA (reference sequence). There are 13 residues in the CDR3. Trimming removed 5 bases from V and 14 bases from J; junction bases left unmatched: 12. CDR3 nucleotides: TGCAGTGCTCCACCTTCCAGGGGGTTGACCCTCCACTTT. It is translated as CSAPPSRGLTLHF.

V usage is TRBV13 and J usage is TRBJ2-2; the D gene is possibly TRBD2 (8 bases). The CDR3 has 19 residues. Germline V CDR1 and CDR2: PRHDT, FYEKMQ (reference sequence). Trimming took 4 bases from V and 5 from J, leaving 26 bases between them. CDR3 sequence reads: CASSYPYPGGLVTTGELFF. The DNA for the CDR3 is TGTGCCAGCAGCTACCCCTACCCAGGGGGACTAGTGACTACCGGGGAGCTGTTTTTT.

Notes on this clone: Relative to the germline gene, one junction end is altered; a read error may explain this. The rearrangement uses TRBV14 and TRBJ2-1; D may be TRBD1 or TRBD2 (6 bases each). The V gene's germline CDR1 is SGHDN and CDR2 FVKESK. The CDR3 runs to 17 residues. CDR3 protein: CAGSQSTGRNSYNEQFF. CDR3 nucleotides: TGTGCCGGCAGCCAGTCAACAGGGAGGAATTCCTACAATGAGCAGTTCTTC. The full variable domain, its missing parts supplied by reference TRBV14 and TRBJ2-1, is EAGVTQFPSHSVIEKGQTVTLRCDPISGHDNLYWYRRVMGKEIKFLLHFVKESKQDESGMPNNRFLAERTGGTYSTLKVQPAELEDSGVYFCAGSQSTGRNSYNEQFFGPGTRLTVL.

Only a few counts were recorded for this clone. This chain uses TRBV20-1 with TRBJ2-7; tentatively, D is TRBD1 or TRBD2 (5 bases each). Trimming cost V 2 bases and J 0 bases, with 11 bases left between them. Germline CDR1 DFQATT, CDR2 SNEGSKA (reference sequence). The CDR3 sequence is 14 residues long. CDR3 loop: CSARQGTNSYEQYF. As DNA, the CDR3 is TGCAGTGCTAGACAAGGGACCAACTCCTACGAGCAGTACTTC.

The chain joins TRBV6-1 to TRBJ1-6; D is ambiguous. V gave up 6 bases and J gave up 2 bases, with 11 bases separating them. The CDR3 consists of 15 residues. Germline V gene lookup returns CDR1 MNHNS and CDR2 SASEGT. The CDR3: CASRGLGAYNSPLHF. The CDR3 DNA follows: TGTGCCAGCAGGGGCCTGGGAGCCTATAATTCACCCCTCCACTTT.

The chain uses TRBV10-3 and TRBJ2-3, with D possibly being TRBD1 or TRBD2 (5 bases each). The CDR3 contains 13 residues. V was cut by 11 bases and J by 3 bases, with 15 bases left in between. Germline V gene data show CDR1 as ENHRY and CDR2 as SYGVKD. The DNA for the CDR3 is TGTGCCTCCGGGGCAGAGCAAACAGATACGCAGTATTTT. As protein: CASGAEQTDTQYF.